One and the same sample provided the 18 T cell receptor beta chains below, sequenced in a study of technical replicates of blood from several donors. Sequenced by immunoSEQ multiplex PCR; TCRdb stores in-frame clones only, minus some. The sample holds 50,000 to 65,000 clones, around 93% seen once. The sequenced sample consisted of PBMCs. The receptors derive from a human donor in good health. Some clones in this sample may be carry-over from other donors' samples.

The genes are TRBV7-3 and TRBJ2-3; D remains ambiguous. This CDR3 contains 13 residues. Germline CDR1 is SGHTA and CDR2 is FQGTGA. V dropped 0 bases and J dropped 2 bases, with 3 bases sitting between them. The CDR3 DNA follows: TGTGCCAGCAGCTTAACCTACACAGATACGCAGTATTTT. It yields the protein CASSLTYTDTQYF.

The chain uses TRBV9 and TRBJ2-3, with TRBD2 matching 9 bases. Germline CDR1 SGDLS, CDR2 YYNGEE. Losses at the gene ends were 0 bases for V and 2 bases for J; bases not matched to a gene: 1. This CDR3 region has 15 residues. Here the CDR3 DNA reads TGTGCCAGCAGCGTAGGACTAGCGGCCACAGATACGCAGTATTTT. Translated: CASSVGLAATDTQYF.

The rearrangement uses TRBV12-1 and TRBJ1-1. TRBV12-1 constitutes a pseudogene. The CDR3 is 12 amino acids. The CDR3 loop reads CASSPFNTEAFF. CDR3 DNA: TGTGCCAGCAGCCCTTTCAACACTGAAGCTTTCTTT.

The chain has TRBV6-5 and TRBJ1-1, with D possibly TRBD1 on 5 matching bases. The V gene's germline CDR1 is MNHEY and CDR2 SVGAGI. V lost 0 bases, J lost 5 bases, and 10 bases lay in between. The length of the CDR3 is 14 residues. The CDR3 here is CASSYSYRKTEAFF. The CDR3 DNA is TGTGCCAGCAGTTACTCGTACAGGAAAACTGAAGCTTTCTTT.

This clone was observed a few times. The V and J genes are TRBV12-5 and TRBJ2-3; no definite D call. CDR1 and CDR2 (germline): LGHNT, FRNRAP. The CDR3 is 16 amino acids. V lost 5 bases and J lost 0, with 15 bases in between. The CDR3 DNA reads as TGTGCTAGTGGTCCCCGTATTCCCCTTAGCACAGATACGCAGTATTTT. Protein sequence: CASGPRIPLSTDTQYF.

This clone showed up just a few times. The rearrangement joins TRBV19 to TRBJ1-1; 9 bases align to TRBD1. The CDR3 is made up of 13 amino acids. The germline V gene encodes CDR1 LNHDA and CDR2 SQIVND (reference sequence). After removal of 9 bases from V and 4 bases from J, the junction contained 6 bases not matched to a gene. The CDR3, as DNA: TGTGCCAGCAAGGACAGGGGAGGCACTGAAGCTTTCTTT. It codes for CASKDRGGTEAFF. The entire variable domain, with the rest obtained from reference TRBV19 and TRBJ1-1, is as follows: DGGITQSPKYLFRKEGQNVTLSCEQNLNHDAMYWYRQDPGQGLRLIYYSQIVNDFQKGDIAEGYSVSREKKESFPLTVTSAQKNPTAFYLCASKDRGGTEAFFGQGTRLTVV.

Judged by abundance, this clone is medium-sized. The chain recombines TRBV13 with TRBJ1-3; TRBD1 agrees at 7 bases. CDR1 is PRHDT, CDR2 FYEKMQ, per germline (reference sequence). V lost 1 base, J lost 2 bases, and 2 bases stayed unmatched. There are 15 residues in the CDR3. For the CDR3, the DNA is TGTGCCAGCAGCTTAGAGGGACAGCCTGGAAACACCATATATTTT. It is translated as CASSLEGQPGNTIYF.

The gene calls are TRBV14 and TRBJ2-3; possible D gene TRBD2, 5 bases. Germline V gene sequence: CDR1 SGHDN, CDR2 FVKESK. The germline V and J ends were trimmed by 3 bases and 6 bases, with 10 bases remaining between them. CDR3 size: 13 residues. Here the CDR3 DNA reads TGTGCCAGCAGCCAGGACTTGTCGGATACGCAGTATTTT. As protein: CASSQDLSDTQYF.

The chain is built from TRBV4-2 and TRBJ2-6; possible D gene TRBD1, 6 bases. Germline V gene data show CDR1 as LGHNA and CDR2 as YNFKEQ. The CDR3 spans 16 residues. Trimming took 5 bases from V and 0 from J, leaving 11 bases between them. The CDR3 loop reads CASSAGQNSGANVLTF. The DNA of the CDR3 is TGTGCCAGCAGCGCTGGACAGAACTCTGGGGCCAACGTCCTGACTTTC.

The J gene is TRBJ1-1, the V gene TRBV15; perhaps TRBD1 as D (5 bases). V lost 0 bases, J lost 2 bases, and 13 bases lay in between. The CDR3 consists of 16 residues. CDR1 is LNHNV, CDR2 YYDKDF, per germline (reference sequence). The CDR3 region is CATSRDLQGHNTEAFF. The CDR3 coding sequence is TGTGCCACCAGCAGAGATCTGCAGGGTCATAACACTGAAGCTTTCTTT.

The gene calls are TRBV18 and TRBJ2-5; D ambiguous. Germline V gives CDR1 KGHSH, CDR2 LQKENI. The CDR3 is made up of 14 amino acids. V was pared by 0 bases and J by 5 bases, with 10 bases between. The CDR3 nucleotides are TGTGCCAGCTCACCACCGATAGCTCGGGAGACCCAGTACTTC. Translated, it gives CASSPPIARETQYF.

This clone was counted only a few times. The chain combines TRBV6-4 with TRBJ2-3; D possibly corresponds to TRBD2 (6 bases). Deletions cut 4 bases from V and 5 bases from J, with 16 bases between. The CDR3 runs 15 residues. Germline assignment: CDR1 MRHNA and CDR2 SNTAGT. The CDR3 sequence is CASSVMAGRGDTQYF. For the CDR3, the DNA is TGTGCCAGCAGTGTCATGGCGGGACGGGGAGATACGCAGTATTTT.

The rearrangement joins TRBV7-3 to TRBJ2-5, with 9 bases identical to TRBD1. Germline V gives CDR1 SGHTA, CDR2 FQGTGA. The CDR3 is made up of 17 amino acids. Trimming at V came to 0 bases and at J to 3 bases, leaving 8 bases not matched to a gene. CDR3 sequence (DNA): TGTGCCAGCAGCTTAACGGGGGGACAGGGAAAAGAAGAGACCCAGTACTTC. Protein product: CASSLTGGQGKEETQYF. Complete variable domain (other parts from reference TRBV7-3 and TRBJ2-5): GAGVSQTPSNKVTEKGKYVELRCDPISGHTALYWYRQSLGQGPEFLIYFQGTGAADDSGLPNDRFFAVRPEGSVSTLKIQRTERGDSAVYLCASSLTGGQGKEETQYFGPGTRLLVL.

The chain recombines TRBV19 with TRBJ2-2; D gene unclear. The germline V and J ends were trimmed by 3 bases and 6 bases, with 8 bases remaining between them. The CDR3 is 13 residues long. CDR1 is LNHDA, CDR2 SQIVND, per germline (reference sequence). In DNA, the CDR3 is TGTGCCAGTAGTATGGCGACTGCCGGGGAGCTGTTTTTT. It yields the protein CASSMATAGELFF.

This chain uses TRBV4-3 with TRBJ1-2; no clear D. Germline assignment: CDR1 LGHNA and CDR2 YSLEER. With 0 bases removed from V and 4 bases from J, the gap between germline ends came to 12 bases. The CDR3 extends over 15 amino acids. The CDR3 nucleotides are TGCGCCAGCAGCCAAGATACGCAGATCCCCTATGGCTACACCTTC. Its protein product is CASSQDTQIPYGYTF.

The chain is built from TRBV25-1 and TRBJ2-7; TRBD1 might be the D (5 bases). Germline V gene data show CDR1 as MGHDK and CDR2 as SYGVNS. Trimming took 9 bases from V and 6 from J, leaving 18 bases between them. The CDR3 is 13 amino acids. CDR3 in DNA: TGTGCCAGTGAACCGCCCTCAGGGTTCGAGCAGTACTTC. Amino acid sequence: CASEPPSGFEQYF.

In regard to this clone: The sample holds other DNA sequences that translate to the same CDR3. The chain couples TRBV18 to TRBJ2-7; 9 bases are shared with TRBD2. The J segment lost 3 bases and the V segment lost 3 bases, leaving 9 bases of the junction unmatched. The germline V gene encodes CDR1 KGHSH and CDR2 LQKENI. There are 16 residues in the CDR3. The CDR3 sequence is CASSPLPGTSSYEQYF. CDR3 in DNA: TGTGCCAGCTCACCCCTCCCCGGGACTAGCAGCTACGAGCAGTACTTC.

This clone has more than one count but fewer than ten. CDR3 bases: TGCGCCAGTCCGCAGGGTGAGCAGTACTTC. Translated: CASPQGEQYF. The rearrangement links TRBV4-3 to TRBJ2-7; D might be TRBD1 (5 bases). CDR3 length: 10 amino acids. V was cut by 9 bases and J by 7 bases, with 10 bases left in between. CDR1 is LGHNA and CDR2 is YSLEER in the germline V gene.